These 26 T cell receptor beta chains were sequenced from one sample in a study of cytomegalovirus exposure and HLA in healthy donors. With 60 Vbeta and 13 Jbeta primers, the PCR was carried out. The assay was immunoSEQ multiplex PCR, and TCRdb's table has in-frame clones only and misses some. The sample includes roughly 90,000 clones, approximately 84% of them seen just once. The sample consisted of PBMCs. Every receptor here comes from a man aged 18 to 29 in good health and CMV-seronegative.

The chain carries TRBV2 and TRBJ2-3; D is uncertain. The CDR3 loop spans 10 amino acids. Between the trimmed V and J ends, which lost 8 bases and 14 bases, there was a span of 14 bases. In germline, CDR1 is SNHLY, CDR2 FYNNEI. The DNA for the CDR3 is TGTGCCAGCCGATCTGCCAGTACGTATTTT. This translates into CASRSASTYF.

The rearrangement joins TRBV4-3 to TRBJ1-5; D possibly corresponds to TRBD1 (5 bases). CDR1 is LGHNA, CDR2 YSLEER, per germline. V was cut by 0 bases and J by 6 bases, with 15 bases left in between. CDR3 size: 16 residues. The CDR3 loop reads CASSQDLEGLGQPQHF. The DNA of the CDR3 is TGCGCCAGCAGCCAAGATCTGGAGGGGCTCGGTCAGCCCCAGCATTTT.

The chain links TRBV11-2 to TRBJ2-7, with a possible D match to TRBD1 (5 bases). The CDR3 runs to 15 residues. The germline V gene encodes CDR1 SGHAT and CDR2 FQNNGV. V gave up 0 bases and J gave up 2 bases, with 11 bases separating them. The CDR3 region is CASSLEPAGPYEQYF. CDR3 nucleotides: TGTGCCAGCAGCTTAGAGCCTGCAGGGCCCTACGAGCAGTACTTC. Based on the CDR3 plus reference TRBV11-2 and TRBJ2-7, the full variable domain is EAGVAQSPRYKIIEKRQSVAFWCNPISGHATLYWYQQILGQGPKLLIQFQNNGVVDDSQLPKDRFSAERLKGVDSTLKIQPAKLEDSAVYLCASSLEPAGPYEQYFGPGTRLTVT.

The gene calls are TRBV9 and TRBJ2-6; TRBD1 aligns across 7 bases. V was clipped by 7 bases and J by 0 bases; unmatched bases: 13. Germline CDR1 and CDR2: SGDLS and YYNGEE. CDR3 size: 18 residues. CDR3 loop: CASAENRDSSSGANVLTF. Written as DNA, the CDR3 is TGTGCCAGCGCAGAGAACCGGGACAGCTCCTCTGGGGCCAACGTCCTGACTTTC. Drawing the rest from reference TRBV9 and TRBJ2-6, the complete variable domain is DSGVTQTPKHLITATGQRVTLRCSPRSGDLSVYWYQQSLDQGLQFLIQYYNGEERAKGNILERFSAQQFPDLHSELNLSSLELGDSALYFCASAENRDSSSGANVLTFGAGSRLTVL.

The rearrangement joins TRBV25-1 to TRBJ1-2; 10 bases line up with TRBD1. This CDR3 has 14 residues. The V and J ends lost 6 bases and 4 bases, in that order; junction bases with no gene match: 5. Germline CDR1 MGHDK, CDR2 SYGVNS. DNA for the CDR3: TGTGCCAGCAGAGACAGGGGGCGCGGCTATGGCTACACCTTC. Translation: CASRDRGRGYGYTF.

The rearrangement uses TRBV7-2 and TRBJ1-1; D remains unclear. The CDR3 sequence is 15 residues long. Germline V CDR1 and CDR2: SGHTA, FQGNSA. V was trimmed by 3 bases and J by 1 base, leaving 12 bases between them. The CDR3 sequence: CASSFFGVENTEAFF. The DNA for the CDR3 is TGTGCCAGCAGCTTTTTCGGGGTCGAGAACACTGAAGCTTTCTTT. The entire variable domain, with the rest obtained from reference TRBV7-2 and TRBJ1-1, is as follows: GAGVSQSPSNKVTEKGKDVELRCDPISGHTALYWYRQSLGQGLEFLIYFQGNSAPDKSGLPSDRFSAERTGGSVSTLTIQRTQQEDSAVYLCASSFFGVENTEAFFGQGTRLTVV.

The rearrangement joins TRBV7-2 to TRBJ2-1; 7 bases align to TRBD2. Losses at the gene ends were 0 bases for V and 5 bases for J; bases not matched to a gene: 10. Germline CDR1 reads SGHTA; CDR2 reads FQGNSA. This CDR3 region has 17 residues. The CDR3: CASSLAQVGGGNNEQFF. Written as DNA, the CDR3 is TGTGCCAGCAGCTTAGCTCAGGTGGGGGGAGGGAACAATGAGCAGTTCTTC. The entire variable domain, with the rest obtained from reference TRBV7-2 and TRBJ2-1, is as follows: GAGVSQSPSNKVTEKGKDVELRCDPISGHTALYWYRQSLGQGLEFLIYFQGNSAPDKSGLPSDRFSAERTGGSVSTLTIQRTQQEDSAVYLCASSLAQVGGGNNEQFFGPGTRLTVL.

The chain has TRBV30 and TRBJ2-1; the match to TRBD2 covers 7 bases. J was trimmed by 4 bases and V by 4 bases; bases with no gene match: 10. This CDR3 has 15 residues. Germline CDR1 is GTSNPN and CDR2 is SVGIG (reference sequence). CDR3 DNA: TGTGCCTGGACTTTTTCTAGCGGCCTTTACAATGAGCAGTTCTTC. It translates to CAWTFSSGLYNEQFF.

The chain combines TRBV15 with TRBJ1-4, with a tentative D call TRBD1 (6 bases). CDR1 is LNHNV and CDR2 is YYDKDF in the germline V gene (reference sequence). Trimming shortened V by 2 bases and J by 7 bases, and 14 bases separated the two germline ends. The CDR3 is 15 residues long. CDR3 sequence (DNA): TGTGCCACCAGCAGATCAGGGGCGACTTCTGAAAAACTGTTTTTT. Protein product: CATSRSGATSEKLFF.

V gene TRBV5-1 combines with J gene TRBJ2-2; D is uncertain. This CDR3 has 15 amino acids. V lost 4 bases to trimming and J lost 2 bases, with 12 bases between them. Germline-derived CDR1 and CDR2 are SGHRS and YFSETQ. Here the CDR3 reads CASSPLIPNTGELFF. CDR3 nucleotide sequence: TGCGCCAGCAGCCCCCTTATCCCCAACACCGGGGAGCTGTTTTTT.

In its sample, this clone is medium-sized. CDR3 residues: CASSDGTDTDTQYF. CDR3 in DNA: TGTGCCAGCAGTGACGGGACAGACACAGATACGCAGTATTTT. The chain has TRBV6-4 and TRBJ2-3; 7 nucleotides agree with TRBD1. The CDR3 loop spans 14 amino acids. CDR1 is MRHNA, CDR2 SNTAGT, per germline. The V segment lost 2 bases and the J segment 2 bases; nucleotides outside the gene matches: 1.

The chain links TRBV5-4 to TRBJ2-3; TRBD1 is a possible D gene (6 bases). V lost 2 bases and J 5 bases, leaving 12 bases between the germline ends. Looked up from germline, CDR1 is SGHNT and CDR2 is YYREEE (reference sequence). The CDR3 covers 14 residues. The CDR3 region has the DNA TGTGCCAGCAGCTTCGACAGGTTGGGAGATACGCAGTATTTT. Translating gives CASSFDRLGDTQYF.

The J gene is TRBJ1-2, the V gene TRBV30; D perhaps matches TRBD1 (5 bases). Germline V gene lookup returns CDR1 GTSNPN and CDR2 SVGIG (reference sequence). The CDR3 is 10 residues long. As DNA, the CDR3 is TGTGCTTTTGCAGGGAATGGCTACACCTTC. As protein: CAFAGNGYTF.

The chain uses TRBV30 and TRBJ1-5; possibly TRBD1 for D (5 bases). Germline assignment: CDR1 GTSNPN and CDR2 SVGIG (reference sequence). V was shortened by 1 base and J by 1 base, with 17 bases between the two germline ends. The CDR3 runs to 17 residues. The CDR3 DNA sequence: TGTGCCTGGAGTGGGGGGGGTGGCGGGTTGAGCAATCAGCCCCAGCATTTT. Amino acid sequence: CAWSGGGGGLSNQPQHF.

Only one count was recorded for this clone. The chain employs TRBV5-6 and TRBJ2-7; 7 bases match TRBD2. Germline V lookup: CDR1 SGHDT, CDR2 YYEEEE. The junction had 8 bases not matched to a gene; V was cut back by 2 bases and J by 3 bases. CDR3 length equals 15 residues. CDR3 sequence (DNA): TGTGCCAGCAGCTTCCGGGGGGTCGGAAACTACGAGCAGTACTTC. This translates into CASSFRGVGNYEQYF.

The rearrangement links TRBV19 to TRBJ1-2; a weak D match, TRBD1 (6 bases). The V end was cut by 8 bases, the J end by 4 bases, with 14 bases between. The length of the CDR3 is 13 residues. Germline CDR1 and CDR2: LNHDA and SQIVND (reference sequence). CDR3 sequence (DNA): TGTGCCAGTGGGGGACACGTCTTCTATGGCTACACCTTC. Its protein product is CASGGHVFYGYTF.

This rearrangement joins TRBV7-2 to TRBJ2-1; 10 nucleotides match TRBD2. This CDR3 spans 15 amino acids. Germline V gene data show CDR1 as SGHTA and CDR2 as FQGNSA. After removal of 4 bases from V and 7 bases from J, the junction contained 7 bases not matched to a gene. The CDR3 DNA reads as TGTGCCAGCAGCTCCGGGACTAGCGCGGTGAATGAGCAGTTCTTC. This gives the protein CASSSGTSAVNEQFF.

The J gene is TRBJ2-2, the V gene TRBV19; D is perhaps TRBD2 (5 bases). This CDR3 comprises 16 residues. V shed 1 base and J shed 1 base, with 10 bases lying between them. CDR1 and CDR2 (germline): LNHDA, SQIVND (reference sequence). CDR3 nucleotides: TGTGCCAGTAGTATAGCCCCAGGAGGGAACACCGGGGAGCTGTTTTTT. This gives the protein CASSIAPGGNTGELFF.

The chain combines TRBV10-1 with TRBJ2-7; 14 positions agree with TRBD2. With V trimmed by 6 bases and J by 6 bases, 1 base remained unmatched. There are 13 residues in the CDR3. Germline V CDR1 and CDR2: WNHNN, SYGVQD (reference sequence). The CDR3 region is CASRGTSGSEQYF. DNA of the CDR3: TGCGCCAGCAGAGGGACTAGCGGGAGCGAGCAGTACTTC.

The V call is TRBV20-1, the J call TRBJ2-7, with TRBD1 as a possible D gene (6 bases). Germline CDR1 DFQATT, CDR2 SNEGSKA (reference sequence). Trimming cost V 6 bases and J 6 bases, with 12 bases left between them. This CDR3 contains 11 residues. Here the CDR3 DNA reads TGCAGTGCGTCAGGGGTGTCCGAGCAGTACTTC. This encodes CSASGVSEQYF.

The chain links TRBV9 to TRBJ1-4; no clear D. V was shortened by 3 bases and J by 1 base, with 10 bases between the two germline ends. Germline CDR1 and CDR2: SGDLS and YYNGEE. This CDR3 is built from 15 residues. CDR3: CASSGDGQTNEKLFF. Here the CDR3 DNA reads TGTGCCAGCAGCGGAGATGGGCAAACTAATGAAAAACTGTTTTTT.

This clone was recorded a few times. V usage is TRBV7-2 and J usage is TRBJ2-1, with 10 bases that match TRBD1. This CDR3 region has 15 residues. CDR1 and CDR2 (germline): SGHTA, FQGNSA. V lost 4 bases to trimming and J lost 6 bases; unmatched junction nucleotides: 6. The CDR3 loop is CASSSPGQGLNEQFF. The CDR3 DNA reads TGTGCCAGCAGCTCGCCGGGACAGGGGCTCAATGAGCAGTTCTTC.

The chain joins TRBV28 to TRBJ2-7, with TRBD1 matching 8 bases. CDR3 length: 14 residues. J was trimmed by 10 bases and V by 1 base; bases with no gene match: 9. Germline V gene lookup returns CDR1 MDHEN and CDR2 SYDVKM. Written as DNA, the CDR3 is TGTGCCAGCAGTTTATTGGCAGGGGGCGGTCTCCAGTACTTC. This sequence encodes CASSLLAGGGLQYF.

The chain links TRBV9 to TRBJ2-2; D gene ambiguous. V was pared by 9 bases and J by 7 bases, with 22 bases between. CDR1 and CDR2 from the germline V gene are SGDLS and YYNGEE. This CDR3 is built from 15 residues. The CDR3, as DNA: TGTGCCAACGGCAGAGGAACACCGACGGGCGGGGAGCTGTTTTTT. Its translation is CANGRGTPTGGELFF.

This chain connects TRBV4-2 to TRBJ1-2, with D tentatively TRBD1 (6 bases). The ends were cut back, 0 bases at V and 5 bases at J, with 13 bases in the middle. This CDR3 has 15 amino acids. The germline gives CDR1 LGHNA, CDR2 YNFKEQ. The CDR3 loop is CASSQEGTSNYGYTF. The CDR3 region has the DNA TGTGCCAGCAGCCAAGAGGGGACAAGCAATTATGGCTACACCTTC.

The CDR3 DNA reads as TGTGCCAGCAGCGTAGGGGTAGCGGGCTACAATGAGCAGTTCTTC. It is translated as CASSVGVAGYNEQFF. V is TRBV9 and J is TRBJ2-1, with 7 bases that match TRBD2. J lost 3 bases, V lost 0 bases, and 3 bases had no gene match. Germline CDR1 SGDLS, CDR2 YYNGEE. This CDR3 is 15 amino acids long.